The T cell receptor beta chain described here comes from a study of T cell responses to AZD1222 COVID-19 vaccine. A remark on this clone: Its antigen remains unidentified.

Produced via immunoSEQ multiplex PCR; TCRdb's table is partial and in-frame only. Altogether about 150,000 clones are present, 90% being singletons, with the ten largest covering 1.5% to 2%. General study findings and limits: With two AZD1222 doses given, Spike-specific TCR breadth and depth both rose. Females outnumbered males among donors, who were mostly white British; clonal diversity was possibly underestimated.

The starting material was peripheral blood, obtained on day 0 of AZD1222 vaccination. This sequence originates from an adult in good health.

CDR3 sequence (DNA): TGTGCCACCAGCAGACAGGGGAGCAATCAGCCCCAGCATTTT. As protein: CATSRQGSNQPQHF. The chain links TRBV15 to TRBJ1-5, with TRBD1 as a possible D gene (6 bases). Germline CDR1 is LNHNV and CDR2 is YYDKDF (reference sequence). The V end was cut by 2 bases, the J end by 1 base, with 6 bases between. This CDR3 comprises 14 residues.